Listed here is a single T cell receptor beta chain. This specimen comes from a study of blood T cell repertoires in COVID-19. TCRdb's table, derived via immunoSEQ multiplex PCR, lists solely in-frame clones and lacks some. The sample shows about 250,000 clones, more than 75% of them seen only once. Trimming took 0 bases from V and 12 from J; bases not matched to a gene: 0. Germline CDR1 and CDR2: LNHNV and YYDKDF (reference sequence). The CDR3 sequence is 13 residues long. The sequence was collected from a woman aged 40 to 50 who had recovered from COVID-19. What was sequenced was peripheral blood. The chain employs TRBV15 and TRBJ2-1; the match to TRBD2 covers 12 bases. The CDR3 region is CATSRELAGGQFF. CDR3 DNA: TGTGCCACCAGCAGAGAACTAGCGGGGGGGCAGTTCTTC.